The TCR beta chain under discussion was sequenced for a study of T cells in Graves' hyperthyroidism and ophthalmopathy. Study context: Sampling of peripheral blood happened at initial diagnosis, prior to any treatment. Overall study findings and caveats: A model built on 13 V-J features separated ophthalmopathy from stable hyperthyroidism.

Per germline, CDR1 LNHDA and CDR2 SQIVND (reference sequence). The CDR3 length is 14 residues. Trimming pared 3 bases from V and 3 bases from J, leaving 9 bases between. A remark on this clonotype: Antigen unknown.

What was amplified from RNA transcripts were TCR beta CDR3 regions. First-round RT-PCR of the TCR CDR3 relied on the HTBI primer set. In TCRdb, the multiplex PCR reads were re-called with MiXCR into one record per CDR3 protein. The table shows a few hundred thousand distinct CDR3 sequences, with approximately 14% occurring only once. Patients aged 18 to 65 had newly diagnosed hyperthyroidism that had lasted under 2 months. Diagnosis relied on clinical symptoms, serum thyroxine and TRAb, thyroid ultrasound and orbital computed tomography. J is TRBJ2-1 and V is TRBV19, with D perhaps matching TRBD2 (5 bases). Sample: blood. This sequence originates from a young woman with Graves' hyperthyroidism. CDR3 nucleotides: TGTGCCAGTAGTATGGGAGAATACTACAATGAGCAGTTCTTC. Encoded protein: CASSMGEYYNEQFF.